These T cell receptor beta chains were read from a single sample in a study of blood T cells in healthy people across ages. TCRdb processed the 5' RACE reads anew with MiXCR; each CDR3 protein has one entry. The profile shows fewer than 800,000 distinct CDR3 sequences, roughly 20% of them singletons. Sample: blood. The receptors stem from a man aged 70-80 years in good health. CDR3s include the opening cysteine and the closing phenylalanine or tryptophan. Fields, in order: V gene, D gene, J gene, clone size, CDR3 DNA, CDR3 protein. A D gene is named only where the DNA matches it firmly. The size entry is marked missing in some rows and otherwise reads once, few, many or a size class.

>TRBV15|-|TRBJ2-2|-
TGTGCCACCAGCAGAGGCGGTCCCGCCGCCGGGGAGCTGTTTTTT
CATSRGGPAAGELFF
>TRBV15|-|TRBJ1-4|few
TGTGCCACCAGCAGGGGGGCCCAGGGGAGAAATGAAAAACTGTTTTTT
CATSRGAQGRNEKLFF
>TRBV10-3|TRBD2|TRBJ2-1|-
TGTGCCATCAGTGAAATGACTAGCGGGATGGCTGAGCAGTTCTTC
CAISEMTSGMAEQFF
>TRBV18|TRBD1|TRBJ2-1|few
TGTGCCAGCTCACCCACAGGGGATGAGCAGTTCTTC
CASSPTGDEQFF
>TRBV9|-|TRBJ1-6|-
TGTGCCAGCAACGTAGAGAGCAGGGAGGCACCCCTCCACTTT
CASNVESREAPLHF
>TRBV9|TRBD1|TRBJ2-7|many
TGTGCCAGCAGCGCCGGGACAGACTCTAGGCAGTACTTC
CASSAGTDSRQYF
>TRBV7-9|-|TRBJ1-3|few
TGTGCCAGCAGCTTAGTTTTTAAGAGGGGCAACTCTGGAAACACCATATATTTT
CASSLVFKRGNSGNTIYF
>TRBV29-1|TRBD2|TRBJ2-3|few
TGCAGCGTTGAGACTAGCGGGAGAGCAGATGCGCAGTATTTT
CSVETSGRADAQYF
>TRBV4-1|TRBD1|TRBJ2-1|-
TGCGCCAGCAGCCCACCGGGACAGGGAAGGCGGGATGAGCAGTTCTTC
CASSPPGQGRRDEQFF
>TRBV20-1|TRBD2|TRBJ2-7|few
TGCAGTGCTAATGCGGCTAGCGGGCGGACCTCCTACGAGCAGTACTTC
CSANAASGRTSYEQYF
>TRBV7-8|-|TRBJ2-2|-
TGTGCCACCTCCCGGGATCGGGGGAGAAACACCGGGGAGCTGTTTTTT
CATSRDRGRNTGELFF
>TRBV15|-|TRBJ2-7|-
TGTGCCACCAGCAGACAAGGGGTGAGCAGCTCCTACGAGCAGTACTTC
CATSRQGVSSSYEQYF
>TRBV4-1|TRBD2|TRBJ2-5|many
TGCGCCAGCAGCCAATCTAGCGGGGAGCGCCGAGAGACCCAGTACTTC
CASSQSSGERRETQYF
>TRBV20-1|-|TRBJ2-3|-
TGCAGTGCTAGAGATATACGTGGGAGCACAGATACGCAGTATTTT
CSARDIRGSTDTQYF
>TRBV20-1|-|TRBJ2-7|few
TGCAGTGCTGTGAGACAGGCTACCGTCTACGAGCAGTACTTC
CSAVRQATVYEQYF
>TRBV12-3/TRBV12-4|-|TRBJ1-1|few
TGTGCCAGCAGTTTATGGGGGGCTCGAGCTTTCTTT
CASSLWGARAFF
>TRBV11-2|-|TRBJ1-4|-
TGTGACAGCAGCACCCAGGGTCGTGGTGAAAAACTGTTTTTT
CDSSTQGRGEKLFF
>TRBV2|-|TRBJ2-1|few
TGTGCCAGCAGTGCAGAAGTCATCCTCAATGAGCAGTTCTTC
CASSAEVILNEQFF
>TRBV25-1|TRBD2|TRBJ2-2|-
TGTGCCAGCACTAGCGGGAGGGACACCGGGGAGCTGTTTTTT
CASTSGRDTGELFF
>TRBV10-3|-|TRBJ1-2|-
TGTGCCATCAGTGAGGCGGGGTCGAGGACAGCAAACTATGGCTACACCTTC
CAISEAGSRTANYGYTF
>TRBV19|-|TRBJ2-7|few
TGTGCCAGTAGCACCAACACCTACGAGCAGTACTTC
CASSTNTYEQYF
>TRBV12-3/TRBV12-4|-|TRBJ2-5|few
TGTGCCAGCAAACGGGACTCATCTCAAGAGACCCAGTACTTC
CASKRDSSQETQYF
>TRBV29-1|-|TRBJ2-5|-
TGCAGCGTTGCCCGGGACGACGAGACCCAGTACTTC
CSVARDDETQYF
>TRBV28|TRBD2|TRBJ2-1|many
TGTGCCAGCAGTCAGACTAGCGGAGCCTACAATGAGCAGTTCTTC
CASSQTSGAYNEQFF
>TRBV12-3/TRBV12-4|-|TRBJ1-2|few
TGTGCCAGCAACCTAGACAGGCGCTATGGCTACACCTTC
CASNLDRRYGYTF
>TRBV2|-|TRBJ2-3|-
TGTGCCAGCAGTGAAGTGCATACGCAGTATTTT
CASSEVHTQYF
>TRBV12-3/TRBV12-4|-|TRBJ2-5|-
TGTGCCAGCAGTTCCCGGGCGCCACAAGAGACCCAGTACTTC
CASSSRAPQETQYF
>TRBV20-1|-|TRBJ2-1|-
TGCAGTGCTAGATCAGGGTACAATGAGCAGTTCTTC
CSARSGYNEQFF
>TRBV24-1|-|TRBJ2-1|-
TGTGCCACCAGCACAGGGCGCTCCTACAATGAGCAGTTCTTC
CATSTGRSYNEQFF
>TRBV10-3|TRBD1|TRBJ1-2|many
TGTGCCACCTGGGACAGTGGATATGGCTACACCTTC
CATWDSGYGYTF
>TRBV30|-|TRBJ2-2|-
TGTGCCTGGAGTGGGGGATGGGGGCAACCGACCACCGGGGAGCTGTTTTTT
CAWSGGWGQPTTGELFF
>TRBV10-3|-|TRBJ2-7|few
TGTGCCATCAGTGAGTCGGTGCGGGTCCAACAGAACTTC
CAISESVRVQQNF
>TRBV5-5|-|TRBJ2-5|-
TGTGCCAGCAGTTTGGGGGGGACAGGATTCCAAGAGACCCAGTACTTC
CASSLGGTGFQETQYF
>TRBV5-1|-|TRBJ1-4|few
TGCGCCAGCAGCTTAGGGCAGGATGAAAAACTGTTTTTT
CASSLGQDEKLFF
>TRBV25-1|TRBD2|TRBJ2-1|-
TGTGCCACCGACCAGGTCCGGGGGGATAACAATGAGCAGTTCTTC
CATDQVRGDNNEQFF
>TRBV11-2|TRBD2|TRBJ2-1|few
TGTGCCAGCAGCCAACCTAGCGGGGGTTACAATGAGCAGTTCTTC
CASSQPSGGYNEQFF
>TRBV20-1|-|TRBJ2-3|-
TGCAGTGCACTTGAGGGAGGTTCGGTAGATACGCAGTATTTT
CSALEGGSVDTQYF
>TRBV7-9|-|TRBJ2-6|few
TGTGCCAGCGGCCGCGACAGGATAAACGTCCTGACTTTC
CASGRDRINVLTF
>TRBV3-1|-|TRBJ2-4|many
TGTGCCAGCAGCCAAGGTATTCATGAGCACTTC
CASSQGIHEHF
>TRBV10-3|TRBD1|TRBJ2-7|-
TGTGCCATCAGCCTTGGGACAGGGTCCTACGAGCAGTACTTC
CAISLGTGSYEQYF
>TRBV24-1|-|TRBJ2-1|-
TGTGCCACCAGTGACCCCGGGGGACCCGGGAATGAGCAGTTCTTC
CATSDPGGPGNEQFF
>TRBV10-2|-|TRBJ2-1|-
TGCGCCAGCAAAAATTCTAGGGTGCATGAGCAGTTCTTC
CASKNSRVHEQFF
>TRBV3-1|TRBD2|TRBJ2-5|once
TGTGCCAGCAGCCAAGAGGGACTAGCGGGAGGACAAGAGACCCAGTACTTC
CASSQEGLAGGQETQYF
>TRBV4-1|TRBD2|TRBJ2-1|few
TGCGCCAGCAGCCGTCTAGCGGGACTTAACAATGAGCAGTTCTTC
CASSRLAGLNNEQFF
>TRBV20-1|-|TRBJ2-3|-
TGCAGTGCCCTTGACGAGCCGCGCACAGATACGCAGTATTTT
CSALDEPRTDTQYF
>TRBV6-1|-|TRBJ2-3|-
TGTGCCGGAGTCAGGGGTTCGGATACGCAGTATTTT
CAGVRGSDTQYF
>TRBV6-1|TRBD2|TRBJ2-3|-
TGTGCCAGCAGTGAAAGGCTAGCGGGCACAGATACGCAGTATTTT
CASSERLAGTDTQYF
>TRBV11-2|-|TRBJ2-1|-
TGTGCCAGCAGCTTTCAGCCAGGGGATTACAATGAGCAGTTCTTC
CASSFQPGDYNEQFF
>TRBV20-1|TRBD1|TRBJ2-5|-
TGCAGTGCTAGACCGGGACAGGCTGTGGGGGAGACCCAGTACTTC
CSARPGQAVGETQYF
>TRBV7-3|TRBD2|TRBJ2-1|-
TGTGCCAGCAGCTTAGGGGGACTAGGATACAATGAGCAGTTCTTC
CASSLGGLGYNEQFF
>TRBV4-3|TRBD2|TRBJ2-3|-
TGCGCCAGCAGCCAAGATCTAGCGGGCAGCACAGATACGCAGTATTTT
CASSQDLAGSTDTQYF
>TRBV27|TRBD2|TRBJ2-1|many
TGTGCCAGCAGTTTTGCGGGAGCTAGCTACAATGAGCAGTTCTTC
CASSFAGASYNEQFF
>TRBV2|-|TRBJ2-4|few
TGTGCCAGCAGTGACGAGGGGCTAGGCAAAAACATTCAGTACTTC
CASSDEGLGKNIQYF
>TRBV28|TRBD1|TRBJ1-1|-
TGTGCCAGCAGTACCCGGACAGGCCCCACTGAAGCTTTCTTT
CASSTRTGPTEAFF